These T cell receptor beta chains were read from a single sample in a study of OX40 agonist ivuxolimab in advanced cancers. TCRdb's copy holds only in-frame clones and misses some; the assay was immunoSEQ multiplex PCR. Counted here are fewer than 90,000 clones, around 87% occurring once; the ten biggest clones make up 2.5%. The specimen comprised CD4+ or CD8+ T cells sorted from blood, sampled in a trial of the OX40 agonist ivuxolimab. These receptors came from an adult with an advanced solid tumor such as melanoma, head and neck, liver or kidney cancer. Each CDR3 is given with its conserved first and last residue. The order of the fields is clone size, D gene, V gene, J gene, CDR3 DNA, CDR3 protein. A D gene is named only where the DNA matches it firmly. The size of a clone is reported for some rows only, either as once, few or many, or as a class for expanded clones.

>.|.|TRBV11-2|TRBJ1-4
TGTGCCAGCAGCTTAAGGGTTGAAAAACTGTTTTTT
CASSLRVEKLFF
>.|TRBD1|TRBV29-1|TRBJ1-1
TGCAGCGCGGCCCCCGGGACAGCGGACACTGAAGCTTTCTTT
CSAAPGTADTEAFF
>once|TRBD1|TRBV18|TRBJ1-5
TGTGCCAGCTCACCGGGGACAGAAAATCAGCCCCAGCATTTT
CASSPGTENQPQHF
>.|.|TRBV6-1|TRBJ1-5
TGTGCCAGCAGTGAACCAGATAGCAATCAGCCCCAGCATTTT
CASSEPDSNQPQHF
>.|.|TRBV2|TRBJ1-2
TGTGCCAGCAGTGAGAGGGGAGGCTATGGCTACACCTTC
CASSERGGYGYTF
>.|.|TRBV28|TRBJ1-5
TGTGCCAGCAGTTTGAACGGCTATAGCAATCAGCCCCAGCATTTT
CASSLNGYSNQPQHF
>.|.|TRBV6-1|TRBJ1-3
TGTGCCAGCACGGCATTAAACACCATATATTTT
CASTALNTIYF
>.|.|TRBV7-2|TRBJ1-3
TGTGCCAGCCTTGGACAGATGGGAAACACCATATATTTT
CASLGQMGNTIYF
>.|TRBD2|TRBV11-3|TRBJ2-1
TGTGCCAGCAGCTTAGGGGGGACTAGCGGGGTCTACAATGAGCAGTTCTTC
CASSLGGTSGVYNEQFF
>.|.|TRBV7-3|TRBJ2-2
TGTGCCAGCAGCTCTCAGGGGATGGCGCTCCCCGGGGAGCTGTTTTTT
CASSSQGMALPGELFF
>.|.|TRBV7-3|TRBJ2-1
TGTGCCAGCAGCCGTGGAGAGGAGGGGCAGTTCTTC
CASSRGEEGQFF
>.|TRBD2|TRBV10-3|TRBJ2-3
TGTGCCACTCAGCGGGGGGGCCCAGATACGCAGTATTTT
CATQRGGPDTQYF
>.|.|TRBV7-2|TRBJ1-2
TGTGCCAGCAGCTTAGCGGGGGCGGCTAACTATGGCTACACCTTC
CASSLAGAANYGYTF
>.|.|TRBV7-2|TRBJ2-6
TGTGCCAGCAGCTTGGTTGGGACTGGGGCCAACGTCCTGACTTTC
CASSLVGTGANVLTF
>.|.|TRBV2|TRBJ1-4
TGTGCCAGCAGGGGAGGGGGAGATGAAAAACTGTTTTTT
CASRGGGDEKLFF
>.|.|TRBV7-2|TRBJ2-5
TGTGCCAGCAGATTAGGACAGTCCAAAGAGACCCAGTACTTC
CASRLGQSKETQYF
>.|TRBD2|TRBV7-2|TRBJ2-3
TGTGCCAGCAGCTTGAGGGTAGCGGGGGCCACAGATACGCAGTATTTT
CASSLRVAGATDTQYF
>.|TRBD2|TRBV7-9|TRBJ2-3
TGTGCCAGCAGCTTACAAAGAACTAGCGGGGATACGCAGTATTTT
CASSLQRTSGDTQYF
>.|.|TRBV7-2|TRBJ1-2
TGTGCCAGCAGCCCTTACAGGGTTGACTATGGCTACACCTTC
CASSPYRVDYGYTF
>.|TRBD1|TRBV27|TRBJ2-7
TGTGCCAGCAGAAAAACCCCCTCGACAGGGAGCCACGAGCAGTACTTC
CASRKTPSTGSHEQYF
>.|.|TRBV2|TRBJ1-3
TGTGCCAGCAGTGAAGTGGGCTACGGATCCTCTGGAAACACCATATATTTT
CASSEVGYGSSGNTIYF
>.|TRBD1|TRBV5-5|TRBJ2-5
TGTGCCAGCAGCTTCGACAGGGAAGAGACCCAGTACTTC
CASSFDREETQYF
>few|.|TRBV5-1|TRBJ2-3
TGCGCCAGCAGCCCAGGTGAGAGGACAGATACGCAGTATTTT
CASSPGERTDTQYF
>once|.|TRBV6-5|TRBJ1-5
TGTGCCAGCAGTGCCTGGGCGGGGTCGAGTCAGCCCCAGCATTTT
CASSAWAGSSQPQHF
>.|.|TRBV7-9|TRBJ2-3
TGTGCCAGCAGCTTAACCGGGATCATCAACACAGATACGCAGTATTTT
CASSLTGIINTDTQYF
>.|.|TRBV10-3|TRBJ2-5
TGTGCCATCAGCGAGGGAGGTGGTCCGGAGACCCAGTACTTC
CAISEGGGPETQYF
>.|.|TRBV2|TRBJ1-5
TGTGCCAGCAGTGGGGCGGTAGGCAATCAGCCCCAGCATTTT
CASSGAVGNQPQHF
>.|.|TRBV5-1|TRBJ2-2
TGCGCCAGCAGCTTACAAGGGGATGGCGGGGAGCTGTTTTTT
CASSLQGDGGELFF
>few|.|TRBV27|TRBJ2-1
TGTGCCAGCAGTTTAATCTCAGGGAATGAGCAGTTCTTC
CASSLISGNEQFF
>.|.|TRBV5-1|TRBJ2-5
TGCGCCAGCAGCAGTGCCTCAGGGGTAGGAGAGACCCAGTACTTC
CASSSASGVGETQYF
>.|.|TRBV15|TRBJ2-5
TGTGCCACCAGCAGGGGCAACAGCGGCCCCCCAGAGACCCAGTACTTC
CATSRGNSGPPETQYF
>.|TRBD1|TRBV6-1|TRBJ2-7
TGTGCCAGCTCTGTAACGCTAGCAGGGGGAAACGAGCAGTACTTC
CASSVTLAGGNEQYF
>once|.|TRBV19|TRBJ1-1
TGTGCCAGTAGTATGGGTCCGGGTATGAACACTGAAGCTTTCTTT
CASSMGPGMNTEAFF
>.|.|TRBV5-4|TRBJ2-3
TGTGCCAGCAGCTTGGATTTGCCTATCCCAGGCAGAGCAGATACGCAGTATTTT
CASSLDLPIPGRADTQYF
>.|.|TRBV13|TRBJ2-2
TGTGCCAGCAGCCTCTCCGGGACCACTAACACCGGGGAGCTGTTTTTT
CASSLSGTTNTGELFF
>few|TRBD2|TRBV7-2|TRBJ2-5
TGTGCCAGCAGCTTAGTGGGGAGCGGGGGGGAGACCCAGTACTTC
CASSLVGSGGETQYF
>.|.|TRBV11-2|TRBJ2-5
TGTGCCAGCAGCTTGGGGGAGACCCAGTACTTC
CASSLGETQYF